The 31 T cell receptor beta chains below all came from one sample that was sequenced in a study of shared clonotypes between healthy human individuals. Assay used: immunoSEQ multiplex PCR; TCRdb lists only in-frame clones, some missing. The table includes roughly 2.6 million clones, more than 90% detected once. Sequencing input: naive CD4+ T cells sorted from blood. The subset denotes: CD45RA+ positively selected. These receptors were taken from a man between 18 and 35 years old in good health.

V usage is TRBV6-6 and J usage is TRBJ1-5, with D possibly matching TRBD1 (5 bases). The CDR3 length is 14 residues. Between the trimmed V and J ends, which lost 2 bases and 2 bases, there was a span of 7 bases. CDR1 and CDR2 from the germline V gene are MNHNY and SVGAGI (reference sequence). CDR3 protein: CASSYRGGNQPQHF. For the CDR3, the DNA is TGTGCCAGCAGTTACAGGGGTGGCAATCAGCCCCAGCATTTT.

The chain joins TRBV7-9 to TRBJ2-1; TRBD2 agrees at 9 bases. V was clipped by 5 bases and J by 3 bases; unmatched bases: 5. Germline CDR1 is SEHNR and CDR2 is FQNEAQ (reference sequence). The CDR3 sequence is 15 residues long. CDR3 nucleotides: TGTGCCAGCAGCATTAGCGGGAGAGGCTACAATGAGCAGTTCTTC. It is translated as CASSISGRGYNEQFF.

The chain uses TRBV18 and TRBJ1-1, with D perhaps TRBD1 (5 bases). The germline V gene encodes CDR1 KGHSH and CDR2 LQKENI. The CDR3 consists of 13 residues. Trimming stripped 6 bases from V and 6 bases from J, with 14 bases between. CDR3 nucleotides: TGTGCCAGCTCCCCAACGGGGCCCTCTGAAGCTTTCTTT. It translates to CASSPTGPSEAFF.

V usage is TRBV6-5 and J usage is TRBJ1-1, with 7 bases lining up with TRBD1. CDR3 size: 15 residues. Germline V CDR1 and CDR2: MNHEY, SVGAGI. V lost 4 bases, J lost 0 bases, and 5 bases stayed unmatched. As DNA, the CDR3 is TGTGCCAGCAGTTTGAGACAGGGTATGAACACTGAAGCTTTCTTT. This translates into CASSLRQGMNTEAFF.

The chain recombines TRBV6-6 with TRBJ2-7; weak D call: TRBD2 (5 bases). V was clipped by 6 bases and J by 6 bases, with 15 bases between them. This CDR3 comprises 13 residues. Germline V lookup: CDR1 MNHNY, CDR2 SVGAGI (reference sequence). In DNA form, the CDR3 reads TGTGCCAGCAGCCTCCCTCCTGCGGGCGAGCAGTACTTC. Translation: CASSLPPAGEQYF.

This clone was found once. The rearrangement joins TRBV2 to TRBJ2-3, with 10 bases aligning to TRBD2. V shed 4 bases, J shed 6 bases, and the junction held 10 bases outside the gene matches. Germline V gene sequence: CDR1 SNHLY, CDR2 FYNNEI. CDR3 size: 16 residues. The CDR3 nucleotides read TGTGCCAGCAGTGCATTAAGCGGGGGGGCCAGGGATACGCAGTATTTT. Translation: CASSALSGGARDTQYF.

This clone appeared once. The V and J genes are TRBV28 and TRBJ2-7; 7 nucleotides agree with TRBD2. The CDR3 is 14 residues long. Germline lookup yields CDR1 MDHEN and CDR2 SYDVKM. The V gene end was trimmed by 6 bases and the J gene end by 3 bases; junction bases not matched to a gene: 8. The CDR3 DNA is TGTGCCAGCAGCAACTTCGGGACTAACTACGAGCAGTACTTC. It yields the protein CASSNFGTNYEQYF.

The V call is TRBV5-1, the J call TRBJ2-7, with TRBD2 matching 8 bases. Trimming at V came to 4 bases and at J to 7 bases, leaving 10 bases not matched to a gene. CDR3 length: 14 residues. Germline CDR1 SGHRS, CDR2 YFSETQ. CDR3 protein: CASSGTSFSMEQYF. DNA for the CDR3: TGCGCCAGCAGCGGGACTAGTTTTTCAATGGAGCAGTACTTC.

This chain connects TRBV5-4 to TRBJ2-2, with 7 bases fitting TRBD2. The CDR3 spans 15 residues. CDR1 is SGHNT and CDR2 is YYREEE in the germline V gene (reference sequence). V shed 1 base and J 5 bases; nucleotides not matched to a gene: 5. The CDR3 protein is CASSLPSGATGELFF. Here the CDR3 DNA reads TGTGCCAGCAGCTTGCCCAGCGGGGCGACCGGGGAGCTGTTTTTT.

The genes are TRBV27 and TRBJ2-7; a weak D match, TRBD1 (6 bases). V dropped 3 bases and J dropped 8 bases, with 11 bases sitting between them. This CDR3 has 12 residues. CDR1 and CDR2 from the germline V gene are MNHEY and SMNVEV (reference sequence). The CDR3 region has the DNA TGTGCCAGCAGTTTTGTCCAGGGGAAGCAGTACTTC. Protein sequence: CASSFVQGKQYF.

The rearrangement uses TRBV27 and TRBJ1-6; D is possibly TRBD1 (6 bases). This CDR3 comprises 14 residues. Germline assignment: CDR1 MNHEY and CDR2 SMNVEV (reference sequence). Trimming shortened V by 2 bases and J by 7 bases, and 9 bases separated the two germline ends. CDR3 sequence (DNA): TGTGCCAGCAGTTTAGGGGGGGCCAATTCACCCCTCCACTTT. It codes for CASSLGGANSPLHF.

The chain links TRBV6-5 to TRBJ1-6, with 10 bases lining up with TRBD1. The CDR3 spans 16 residues. Germline CDR1 and CDR2: MNHEY and SVGAGI. V lost 0 bases to trimming and J lost 9 bases; unmatched junction nucleotides: 5. The CDR3 sequence is CASSYSGTGVGSPLHF. CDR3 nucleotide sequence: TGTGCCAGCAGTTACTCGGGGACAGGGGTCGGTTCACCCCTCCACTTT.

The gene calls are TRBV7-3 and TRBJ2-1; TRBD2 aligns across 9 bases. Germline lookup yields CDR1 SGHTA and CDR2 FQGTGA. The CDR3 contains 15 residues. After removal of 5 bases from V and 7 bases from J, the junction contained 9 bases not matched to a gene. In nucleotides, the CDR3 is TGTGCCAGCAGCCCACATCTAGCGGGGAGTAATGAGCAGTTCTTC. This encodes CASSPHLAGSNEQFF.

This chain connects TRBV10-3 to TRBJ2-1, with TRBD1 matching over 12 bases. J was trimmed by 9 bases and V by 2 bases; bases with no gene match: 2. There are 14 residues in the CDR3. Germline V gene lookup returns CDR1 ENHRY and CDR2 SYGVKD. The CDR3 nucleotides read TGTGCCATCAGTGAGGGGACAGGGGGCTTTGAGCAGTTCTTC. Protein: CAISEGTGGFEQFF.

The chain combines TRBV6-1 with TRBJ2-1, with 13 bases identical to TRBD2. Per the germline V gene, CDR1 is MNHNS and CDR2 is SASEGT. CDR3 size: 15 residues. V lost 7 bases, J lost 7 bases, and 7 bases stayed unmatched. The CDR3 bases are TGTGCCAGCACCTGGACTAGCGGGAGTTGGAATGAGCAGTTCTTC. Translated: CASTWTSGSWNEQFF.

The chain employs TRBV28 and TRBJ1-2; D unclear. Trimming removed 6 bases from V and 6 bases from J, with 17 bases in between. This CDR3 region has 14 residues. From germline, CDR1 is MDHEN and CDR2 SYDVKM. The CDR3 sequence is CASRWAATINGYTF. The CDR3 DNA reads as TGTGCCAGCAGGTGGGCAGCTACTATAAATGGCTACACCTTC.

This sequence joins TRBV6-6 and TRBJ2-2; TRBD2 matches at 7 bases. The germline V gene has CDR1 MNHNY and CDR2 SVGAGI (reference sequence). This CDR3 is built from 15 residues. Trimming at V came to 4 bases and at J to 6 bases, leaving 8 bases not matched to a gene. This CDR3 is CASSFSGSRAGELFF. The DNA of the CDR3 is TGTGCCAGCAGTTTTAGCGGGTCTAGGGCCGGGGAGCTGTTTTTT.

The chain recombines TRBV2 with TRBJ1-1, with 7 bases that match TRBD1. Per the germline V gene, CDR1 is SNHLY and CDR2 is FYNNEI. The CDR3 loop spans 14 amino acids. After removal of 7 bases from V and 2 bases from J, the junction contained 7 bases not matched to a gene. The CDR3 is CASTRGGSNTEAFF. The CDR3 region has the DNA TGTGCCAGCACCCGAGGGGGCTCTAACACTGAAGCTTTCTTT.

This chain links TRBV2 with TRBJ1-4, with 9 bases identical to TRBD1. The CDR3 is made up of 14 amino acids. Per germline, CDR1 SNHLY and CDR2 FYNNEI. J was trimmed by 8 bases and V by 4 bases; bases with no gene match: 5. The CDR3 reads CASSADRGEEKLFF. Here the CDR3 DNA reads TGTGCCAGCAGTGCGGACAGGGGTGAAGAAAAACTGTTTTTT.

The chain couples TRBV2 to TRBJ2-7, with D possibly being TRBD1 (7 bases). Germline CDR1 is SNHLY and CDR2 is FYNNEI. The CDR3 is made up of 12 amino acids. The germline V and J ends were trimmed by 6 bases and 5 bases, with 11 bases remaining between them. CDR3 region: CASREGAHEQYF. The CDR3 DNA reads as TGTGCCAGCAGGGAGGGGGCCCACGAGCAGTACTTC.

On this clone: The junction departs from the called germline gene at one end, perhaps through a read error. The chain recombines TRBV6-6 with TRBJ1-2, with D unresolved. This CDR3 is 11 amino acids long. Germline CDR1 and CDR2: MNHNY and SVGAGI (reference sequence). CDR3 amino acids: CAGRAAYGYTF. In DNA form, the CDR3 reads TGTGCCGGCAGAGCCGCGTATGGCTACACCTTC.

The chain employs TRBV6-1 and TRBJ2-7; D is uncertain. The germline V gene has CDR1 MNHNS and CDR2 SASEGT. CDR3 length: 13 amino acids. Trimming left V 1 base short and J 1 base short, with 5 bases between. The CDR3 is CASSEGHSYEQYF. As DNA, the CDR3 is TGTGCCAGCAGTGAAGGGCATTCCTACGAGCAGTACTTC.

V is TRBV19 and J is TRBJ2-5; 8 bases fit TRBD1. From germline, CDR1 is LNHDA and CDR2 SQIVND (reference sequence). Germline trimming cut 5 bases from V and 5 bases from J; bases unmatched to any gene: 13. The CDR3 consists of 16 residues. The CDR3 region is CASSPGWQGAQETQYF. In DNA, the CDR3 is TGTGCCAGTAGTCCAGGGTGGCAGGGGGCGCAGGAGACCCAGTACTTC.

Comments on this clone: Other DNA sequences in the sample encode the same CDR3. V usage is TRBV5-1 and J usage is TRBJ1-3; D is unclear. The CDR3 runs 14 residues. Trimming pared 2 bases from V and 0 bases from J, leaving 6 bases between. Germline-derived CDR1 and CDR2 are SGHRS and YFSETQ. The CDR3 region is CASSFGYSGNTIYF. The CDR3 DNA reads as TGCGCCAGCAGCTTCGGTTACTCTGGAAACACCATATATTTT.

The chain employs TRBV6-5 and TRBJ1-1, with D perhaps matching TRBD1 (6 bases). From germline, CDR1 is MNHEY and CDR2 SVGAGI. V lost 5 bases, J lost 1 base, and 11 bases lay in between. CDR3 length: 14 amino acids. CDR3 region: CASSLGQRNTEAFF. CDR3 bases: TGTGCCAGCAGTCTCGGACAGCGGAACACTGAAGCTTTCTTT.

The genes are TRBV19 and TRBJ1-1; 7 nucleotides line up with TRBD1. This CDR3 spans 14 amino acids. From germline, CDR1 is LNHDA and CDR2 SQIVND (reference sequence). Trimming took 3 bases from V and 6 from J; bases not matched to a gene: 7. This CDR3 is CASSIDRVESEAFF. CDR3 sequence (DNA): TGTGCCAGTAGTATTGACAGGGTCGAGTCTGAAGCTTTCTTT.

The chain employs TRBV7-9 and TRBJ2-7, with D possibly TRBD1 on 5 matching bases. This CDR3 spans 14 amino acids. Trimming removed 3 bases at V and 1 base at J, with 10 bases between. CDR1 and CDR2 (germline): SEHNR, FQNEAQ (reference sequence). In DNA form, the CDR3 reads TGTGCCAGCAGCTTTCAGGGCTCTTCCTACGAGCAGTACTTC. Protein sequence: CASSFQGSSYEQYF. Based on the CDR3 plus reference TRBV7-9 and TRBJ2-7, the full variable domain is DTGVSQNPRHKITKRGQNVTFRCDPISEHNRLYWYRQTLGQGPEFLTYFQNEAQLEKSRLLSDRFSAERPKGSFSTLEIQRTEQGDSAMYLCASSFQGSSYEQYFGPGTRLTVT.

The chain combines TRBV5-5 with TRBJ2-7; D not certain. V was clipped by 0 bases and J by 4 bases, with 17 bases between them. Germline assignment: CDR1 SGHKS and CDR2 YYEKEE (reference sequence). The CDR3 contains 16 residues. The CDR3 region has the DNA TGTGCCAGCAGCTTGGCGGCGCCGACCGGCTCGTACGAGCAGTACTTC. Amino acid sequence: CASSLAAPTGSYEQYF.

The chain recombines TRBV6-4 with TRBJ2-1; 13 nucleotides match TRBD2. The germline V gene encodes CDR1 MRHNA and CDR2 SNTAGT. This CDR3 has 15 amino acids. V gave up 5 bases and J gave up 12 bases; unmatched junction bases: 10. CDR3 amino acids: CASSRLAGGPRMQFF. The DNA for the CDR3 is TGTGCCAGCAGTAGACTAGCGGGAGGCCCACGAATGCAGTTCTTC.

The chain couples TRBV19 to TRBJ2-7; maybe TRBD2 (6 bases). The CDR3 extends over 16 amino acids. Germline V CDR1 and CDR2: LNHDA, SQIVND (reference sequence). V lost 3 bases and J lost 0, with 15 bases in between. Here the CDR3 reads CASSMEASVPSYEQYF. CDR3 coding DNA: TGTGCCAGTAGTATGGAGGCTAGCGTGCCCTCCTACGAGCAGTACTTC.

This clone was detected only a few times. The chain recombines TRBV14 with TRBJ1-1; D remains ambiguous. Germline V gene lookup returns CDR1 SGHDN and CDR2 FVKESK. CDR3 length equals 15 residues. Deletions cut 1 base from V and 6 bases from J, with 15 bases between. The CDR3 loop reads CASSQGNRRVPEAFF. CDR3 coding DNA: TGTGCCAGCAGCCAAGGTAACCGGCGGGTCCCTGAAGCTTTCTTT.